Given below is one TCR beta chain in context. Its antigen has not been determined. At one of its ends the junction is not consistent with the germline gene, which may arise from a read error. Libraries were built with multiplex PCR. The data were produced on an Illumina HiSeq 2500. TCRbeta libraries were built by three rounds of nested PCR using primers (Table S4), following protocols modified from ARM-PCR. PCR products of 200-500 bp were gel-excised and purified with the QIAquick gel extraction kit before sequencing. As for the original processing: Trimmomatic was used to clean the reads, FLASH was used to merge the reads into complete CDR3 sequences, and MiTCR was used to assign the reads to V(D)J germline segments. Clonal diversity was calculated as the inverse Simpson's index using VDJtools. In-frame sequences lacking a premature stop codon were counted as productive reads. TCRdb trimmed public reads at Q25 via fastp, called clones via MiXCR and kept in-frame beta chains. All rows with the same CDR3 protein become a single entry with the most common DNA and genes. The V and J calls and clone size come from TCRdb's table, not from the authors' own analysis. In this sample the table shows about 50,000 distinct CDR3 sequences, 74% of which occur a single time. Clones ranked in the top ten supply around 23% of the sample.

The CDR3, from cysteine to phenylalanine, totals 15 residues. The entry retains the CDR3 DNA only, 45 bases that are in frame from base 1. The germline V gene yields SGHAT for CDR1 and FQNNGV for CDR2. RNA was isolated from bulk, unsorted tissue, and RNA quality was assessed with a NanoDrop ND-1000 and an Agilent 2100. Normal lung samples were distant non-tumor tissue taken more than 3 cm from the tumor edge. Newly diagnosed lung cancer patients without prior chemotherapy who had been admitted for thoracic surgery in China between August and November 2014 were enrolled as donors. The study excluded patients who had received radiotherapy or chemotherapy before or who had another cancer at the same time. Pieces of surgical tissue measuring about 1-2.2 cm3 were kept in RNAlater solution and stored at -80 degrees C until use. The sample is drawn from a study of tumor and adjacent non-tumor tissue in lung cancer listed by TCRdb under 2018. Study-level background: Of the cohort, around eleven patients had adenocarcinoma, 2 had squamous cell carcinoma and 1 had small cell lung cancer. The 15 enrolled patients, of whom approximately ten were men and 5 were women, were aged about 30 to 80 years and were diagnosed with TNM stage I to III disease. In total, sequencing yielded 125,075,908 productive TCRbeta reads, which works out to an average of around 3.9 million reads per sample. The study compared bulk TCRbeta repertoires between lung tumor tissue and matched distant non-tumor lung tissue from about 14 lung cancer patients. For each patient, one tumor sample and one normal lung sample were taken, giving about 31 paired specimens that underwent TCRbeta CDR3 sequencing. The paper as a whole reports these results and caveats: The methods do not name the sequencing platform or mention unique molecular identifiers. Peripheral blood was not sequenced, so blood TCRbeta repertoires were not examined in the lung cancer patients of the study. Significantly higher TCR diversity (inverse Simpson) was observed in tumor tissue than in normal lung tissue (approximately 440 vs 150, P = 0.0075, Mann-Whitney U test). Younger patients had significantly higher TCR diversity, and higher tumor TCR diversity was associated with shorter overall and disease-free survival. The cohort had only about 14 patients, and the authors noted that larger samples and more detailed clinical data are needed. The top 100 clones made up a significantly larger cumulative share of the repertoire in normal lung than in tumor tissue.

The chain is assembled from TRBV11-2 and TRBJ2-1, and TRBD2 aligns with 11 junction nucleotides. Sequencing used distant non-tumor lung tissue. The TCR originated in a woman aged 60 to 75 with non-small cell lung cancer. The DNA reads TGTGTCAGCAGTTTAGTTAGCGGGGGGGTAAATGAGCAGATCTTC. Its protein reads: CVSSLVSGGVNEQIF.